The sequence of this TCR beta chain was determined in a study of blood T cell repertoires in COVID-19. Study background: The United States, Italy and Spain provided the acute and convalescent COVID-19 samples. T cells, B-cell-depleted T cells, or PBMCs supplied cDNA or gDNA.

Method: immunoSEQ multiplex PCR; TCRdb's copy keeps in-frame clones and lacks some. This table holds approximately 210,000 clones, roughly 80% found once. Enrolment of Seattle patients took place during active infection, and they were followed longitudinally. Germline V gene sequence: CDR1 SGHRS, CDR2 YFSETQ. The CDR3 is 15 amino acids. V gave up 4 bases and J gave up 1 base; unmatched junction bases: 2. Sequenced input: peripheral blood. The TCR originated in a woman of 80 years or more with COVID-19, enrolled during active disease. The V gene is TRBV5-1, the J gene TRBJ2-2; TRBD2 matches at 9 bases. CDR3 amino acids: CASSRLAENTGELFF. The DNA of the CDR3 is TGCGCCAGCAGCCGACTAGCGGAGAACACCGGGGAGCTGTTTTTT. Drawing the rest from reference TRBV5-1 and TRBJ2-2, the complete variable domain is KAGVTQTPRYLIKTRGQQVTLSCSPISGHRSVSWYQQTPGQGLQFLFEYFSETQRNKGNFPGRFSGRQFSNSRSEMNVSTLELGDSALYLCASSRLAENTGELFFGEGSRLTVL.